At least ten counts were recorded for the clone carrying this T cell receptor beta chain. This sample is drawn from a study of blood T cells in healthy people across ages. The use of a sample-barcoded 5' primer and a J-beta primer mix characterized a second PCR of about 7 to 12 cycles. TCRdb used MiXCR to reprocess the 5' RACE reads, holding one entry per CDR3 protein. The data show some 940,000 distinct CDR3 sequences, almost 30% seen once. The sample was also linked to a second study, of T cells of mothers and their children.

The sample comprised blood. The TCR originated in a woman between 35 and 50 years old in good health.

CDR3 DNA sequence: TGTGCCAGCAGCCCATACCGGGGGGGCTTCTACGAGCAGTACTTC. Its translation is CASSPYRGGFYEQYF. The chain combines TRBV6-6 with TRBJ2-7, with 8 bases fitting TRBD2. CDR3 length equals 15 residues. V was pared by 6 bases and J by 3 bases, with 10 bases of the junction left unmatched. Per the germline V gene, CDR1 is MNHNY and CDR2 is SVGAGI (reference sequence).